The rows below give T cell receptor beta chains drawn from one sample of a study of cytomegalovirus exposure and HLA in healthy donors. Sequenced by immunoSEQ multiplex PCR; TCRdb stores in-frame clones only, minus some. The sample includes around 160,000 clones, about 70% seen only once; the top ten take 4% to 5.5%. Sequencing used PBMCs. The receptors stem from a woman in her late teens or twenties in good health and CMV-seropositive. Both conserved end residues are part of each CDR3. D genes are given only for firm matches. Only some rows state a clone size, as once, few, many or a class for expanded clones.

j_call,clone_size,cdr3_length,d_call,v_call,cdr3_nt,cdr3_aa
TRBJ2-3,-,17,-,TRBV7-2,TGTGCCAGCAGCTTAGCCACAGTCTCTTCCCTCACAGATACGCAGTATTTT,CASSLATVSSLTDTQYF
TRBJ2-7,few,14,TRBD2,TRBV29-1,TGCAGCGTAGTTACTAGCGGGAGAGAGGGCGAGCAGTACTTC,CSVVTSGREGEQYF
TRBJ2-7,-,15,-,TRBV11-2,TGTGCCAGCAGCTTAAGTTATCGAACAGCTCTCGAGCAGTACTTC,CASSLSYRTALEQYF
TRBJ2-7,few,19,-,TRBV21-1,TGTGCCAGCAGCTCCGAGGGACTAGCGGGAGGCAAAATCTCCTACGAGCAGTACTTC,CASSSEGLAGGKISYEQYF
TRBJ2-3,once,13,TRBD2,TRBV2,TGTGCCAGCACCGGGGGGACCACAGATACGCAGTATTTT,CASTGGTTDTQYF
TRBJ1-5,few,13,-,TRBV10-2,TGCGCCAGCGGGGGGGACAGCAATCAGCCCCAGCATTTT,CASGGDSNQPQHF
TRBJ1-1,few,18,TRBD1,TRBV27,TGTGCCAGCAGTTTATCGGGCAGGGGGGTCAAAGTGAACACTGAAGCTTTCTTT,CASSLSGRGVKVNTEAFF
TRBJ1-1,-,14,-,TRBV27,TGTGCCAGCTTTTTGACGGGGGGGTGGACTGAAGCTTTCTTT,CASFLTGGWTEAFF
TRBJ2-1,-,18,-,TRBV19,TGTGCCAGTAGCCCCCGCCAGGGCAGGGATTTTCGCTACAATGAGCAGTTCTTC,CASSPRQGRDFRYNEQFF
TRBJ1-1,-,15,TRBD1,TRBV7-6,TGTGCCAGCATACAGCAGGGGGCCCGAAACACTGAAGCTTTCTTT,CASIQQGARNTEAFF
TRBJ2-3,-,17,TRBD2,TRBV27,TGTGCCAGCAGTTTATCGGGACTAGCGGGATCGTTAGATACGCAGTATTTT,CASSLSGLAGSLDTQYF
TRBJ1-1,-,16,-,TRBV7-5,TGTGCCAGAAGCTTAGCCCCGTTAGACAGGGGAATAATGGCTTTCTTT,CARSLAPLDRGIMAFF
TRBJ2-3,-,14,TRBD1,TRBV7-6,TGTGCCAGCACATCGGCAGGGGGATCAGATACGCAGTATTTT,CASTSAGGSDTQYF